This TCR beta chain emerged from a study of T-cell reconstitution after alpha-beta-depleted transplantation in children. Trimming took off 3 bases at V and 2 bases at J, with 14 bases between the two ends. Germline V gives CDR1 LGHNT, CDR2 FRNRAP. The CDR3 has 15 amino acids. Unique molecular identifiers were used in preparing the TCRbeta library. MiXCR was run by TCRdb on the PCR reads, yielding one entry per CDR3 protein. The table shows about 200,000 distinct CDR3 sequences, with about 14% occurring only once. This sequence originates from a human donor who donated a stem cell graft to a child with acute lymphoblastic leukemia. The sequencing used PBMCs from the stem cell graft donor, collected from the stem cell graft. The V and J genes are TRBV12-5 and TRBJ2-7; D may correspond to TRBD1 or TRBD2 (5 bases each). The CDR3 DNA follows: TGTGCTAGTGGTTTAGTCGGGACCCCCACCTACGAGCAGTACTTC. Its translation is CASGLVGTPTYEQYF.